A selection of T cell receptor beta chains follows, all from one sample in a study of cytomegalovirus exposure and HLA in healthy donors. Assay used: immunoSEQ multiplex PCR; TCRdb lists only in-frame clones, some missing. The data contain about 110,000 clones, around 70% of them singletons. Sequencing input: PBMCs. The source is a boy aged 10-17 years in good health and CMV-seronegative. The CDR3 runs from the conserved cysteine through the conserved F or W. D genes are given only for firm matches. Size tells how often a clone was seen (once, few, many) or the class of an expanded clone, and some rows leave it out.

CASSPGGVSYNEQFF	TGTGCCAGCAGTCCGGGGGGGGTATCCTACAATGAGCAGTTCTTC	few	TRBD2	TRBV27	TRBJ2-1
CASSPTSNNEQFF	TGTGCCAGCAGCCCGACTAGCAACAATGAGCAGTTCTTC	NA	TRBD2	TRBV5-4	TRBJ2-1
CASSGLAAYQETQYF	TGTGCCAGCAGCGGTCTAGCGGCATACCAAGAGACCCAGTACTTC	NA	TRBD2	TRBV7-8	TRBJ2-5
CASSPTASGVETQYF	TGTGCCAGCAGTCCCACGGCTAGCGGGGTTGAGACCCAGTACTTC	NA	TRBD2	TRBV25-1	TRBJ2-5
CASSTGVDTEAFF	TGTGCCAGTAGTACAGGGGTGGACACTGAAGCTTTCTTT	NA	NA	TRBV19	TRBJ1-1
CASKLGSLSPPLHF	TGTGCCAGCAAGCTGGGCAGCCTCTCGCCACCCCTCCACTTT	once	NA	TRBV27	TRBJ1-6
CASSLSAGGAAFF	TGTGCCAGCAGCTTGTCTGCAGGGGGAGCAGCTTTCTTT	NA	TRBD1	TRBV5-5	TRBJ1-1
CASSQLETEAFF	TGTGCCAGCAGCCAACTGGAGACTGAAGCTTTCTTT	few	NA	TRBV7-8	TRBJ1-1
CASSLATGAGYTF	TGTGCCAGCAGCTTGGCGACAGGGGCTGGCTACACCTTC	NA	TRBD1	TRBV5-5	TRBJ1-2
CSVDGDSPNEKLFF	TGCAGCGTTGACGGGGACAGCCCTAATGAAAAACTGTTTTTT	NA	TRBD1	TRBV29-1	TRBJ1-4
CSVRLAHEQFF	TGCAGCGTACGATTGGCCCATGAGCAGTTCTTC	NA	NA	TRBV29-1	TRBJ2-1
CASSRGPDTQYF	TGTGCCAGCAGCCGGGGTCCAGATACGCAGTATTTT	NA	NA	TRBV5-4	TRBJ2-3
CASSETFGLYGYTF	TGTGCCAGCAGTGAAACCTTTGGGCTCTATGGCTACACCTTC	NA	NA	TRBV25-1	TRBJ1-2
CASSSRDKGDYGYTF	TGTGCCAGCAGTAGCCGGGACAAGGGTGACTATGGCTACACCTTC	few	NA	TRBV27	TRBJ1-2
CASILGGQGREQYF	TGTGCCAGCATCTTAGGGGGACAGGGTCGCGAGCAGTACTTC	NA	TRBD1	TRBV28	TRBJ2-7
CASSFGGTTSNYGYTF	TGTGCCAGCAGCTTTGGAGGGACCACGAGTAACTATGGCTACACCTTC	NA	NA	TRBV7-2	TRBJ1-2
CASSLEGHSRTDTQYF	TGCGCCAGCAGCTTGGAAGGACATTCTCGCACAGATACGCAGTATTTT	NA	NA	TRBV5-1	TRBJ2-3
CASNSDRGMTHEQFF	TGCGCCAGCAACTCCGACAGGGGGATGACCCATGAGCAGTTCTTC	NA	TRBD1	TRBV10-1	TRBJ2-1
CASIRTGDNQPQHF	TGTGCCAGTATCCGGACAGGGGACAATCAGCCCCAGCATTTT	NA	TRBD1	TRBV19	TRBJ1-5
CASSLGLNQPQHF	TGTGCCAGCAGTTTGGGCCTTAATCAGCCCCAGCATTTT	NA	NA	TRBV6-6	TRBJ1-5
CASSFLSGNYGYTF	TGTGCCAGCAGTTTCTTGTCGGGGAACTATGGCTACACCTTC	NA	NA	TRBV27	TRBJ1-2
CASSSPGTTYEQYF	TGTGCCAGCAGTTCCCCCGGGACAACCTACGAGCAGTACTTC	few	NA	TRBV6-5	TRBJ2-7
CATSRRQGDSGGGYTF	TGTGCCACCAGCAGACGACAGGGGGATTCCGGGGGTGGCTACACCTTC	once	TRBD1	TRBV15	TRBJ1-2
CASSQDRGRISNTGELFF	TGTGCCAGCAGTCAAGACAGGGGAAGGATTTCTAACACCGGGGAGCTGTTTTTT	NA	TRBD1	TRBV27	TRBJ2-2
CASSLQGLGSYEQYF	TGCGCCAGCAGCCTACAGGGGTTGGGATCCTACGAGCAGTACTTC	once	TRBD1	TRBV5-1	TRBJ2-7
CASSLSSGKQYF	TGTGCCAGCAGCTTATCGTCGGGGAAGCAGTACTTC	few	NA	TRBV7-3	TRBJ2-7
CASRGTEAFF	TGCGCCAGCAGGGGCACTGAAGCCTTCTTT	NA	NA	TRBV10-2	TRBJ1-1
CASSPGTSSYNEQFF	TGTGCCAGCAGCCCCGGGACAAGCTCCTACAATGAGCAGTTCTTC	NA	NA	TRBV5-5	TRBJ2-1
CASSPTGWNYGYTF	TGTGCCAGCAGTCCCACGGGGTGGAACTATGGCTACACCTTC	few	NA	TRBV6-4	TRBJ1-2
CASSYWTGVRGNTIYF	TGTGCCAGCTCATATTGGACAGGGGTGAGAGGAAACACCATATATTTT	NA	TRBD1	TRBV18	TRBJ1-3
CASSLDGGADREQYF	TGTGCCAGCAGCTTGGACGGGGGGGCGGACCGCGAGCAGTACTTC	NA	TRBD2	TRBV5-4	TRBJ2-7
CAAGTDYSNQPQHF	TGTGCCGCGGGAACAGACTATAGCAATCAGCCCCAGCATTTT	NA	NA	TRBV10-3	TRBJ1-5
CASSLGTGKRNEQFF	TGCGCCAGCAGCTTGGGGACAGGGAAAAGGAATGAGCAGTTCTTC	few	TRBD1	TRBV5-1	TRBJ2-1
CASSEDRDYGYTF	TGTGCCAGCAGTGAGGACAGGGACTATGGCTACACCTTC	NA	TRBD1	TRBV28	TRBJ1-2
CATSKVVAGYTF	TGTGCCACCAGCAAAGTCGTAGCGGGCTACACCTTC	NA	NA	TRBV15	TRBJ1-2
CASSYGQDLANYGYTF	TGTGCCAGCAGTTACGGCCAGGACTTAGCTAACTATGGCTACACCTTC	few	NA	TRBV6-6	TRBJ1-2
CASSRTGGIHGYTF	TGCGCCAGCAGCCGGACAGGGGGCATACACGGCTACACCTTC	NA	TRBD1	TRBV4-3	TRBJ1-2
CASSDRTSTDTQYF	TGTGCCAGCAGCGATCGGACTAGCACAGATACGCAGTATTTT	NA	NA	TRBV9	TRBJ2-3
CASSFGEDYGYTF	TGTGCCAGCAGTTTTGGGGAGGACTATGGCTACACCTTC	NA	NA	TRBV6-5	TRBJ1-2
CASSQDPLFGYTF	TGCGCCAGCAGCCAAGATCCCTTATTTGGCTACACCTTC	once	NA	TRBV4-1	TRBJ1-2
CASSLGTGGETQYF	TGTGCCAGCAGTCTCGGGACAGGGGGTGAGACCCAGTACTTC	NA	TRBD1	TRBV27	TRBJ2-5
CASSPPGSGSPLHF	TGCGCCAGCAGCCCCCCCGGGAGCGGTTCACCCCTCCACTTT	few	NA	TRBV5-1	TRBJ1-6
CASSFIVGETQYF	TGTGCCAGCAGCTTCATAGTCGGGGAGACCCAGTACTTC	NA	NA	TRBV13	TRBJ2-5
CASSQDRQNSPLHF	TGCGCCAGCAGCCAGGACCGACAGAATTCACCCCTCCACTTT	NA	NA	TRBV4-3	TRBJ1-6
CASSPGQGLGYGYTF	TGCGCCAGCAGCCCTGGACAGGGATTGGGCTATGGCTACACCTTC	few	TRBD1	TRBV5-1	TRBJ1-2